This entry lists 28 T cell receptor beta chains sequenced from one sample in a study of cytotoxic CD8 clonotypes in ibrutinib-treated CLL (dated by TCRdb to about 2021). What the time point label conveys for this sample: about 11 months on ibrutinib. Library creation used the immunoSEQ multiplex PCR assay. Here the immuneACCESS table is served through TCRdb, limited to in-frame sequences with V and J called. Missing clones are a known gap in these copies; in checked studies unresolved V genes cover under half, and the rest lacks a known reason. This sample holds some 70,000 clones; 68% were observed only once. Approximately 5% of the sample is in the top ten clones. Sequenced here: PBMCs, sampled after 12 months of ibrutinib treatment. The source of these receptors is a human donor with chronic lymphocytic leukemia.

The chain joins TRBV10-3 to TRBJ2-1, with TRBD2 identical over 15 bases. In germline, CDR1 is ENHRY, CDR2 SYGVKD. This CDR3 spans 17 amino acids. V lost 10 bases and J lost 2; bases outside the gene matches: 9. Here the CDR3 DNA reads TGTGCCACACACACCGGGACTAGCGGGGGGACCTACAATGAGCAGTTCTTC. Protein sequence: CATHTGTSGGTYNEQFF.

CDR3 coding DNA: TGTGCCAGCAGTACACGAATTAGCGGGCCCAGCACAGATACGCAGTATTTT. Its translation: CASSTRISGPSTDTQYF. This chain joins TRBV7-2 and TRBJ2-3; 7 bases map to TRBD2. V shed 6 bases and J 0 bases; nucleotides not matched to a gene: 12. In germline, CDR1 is SGHTA, CDR2 FQGNSA. The CDR3 is 17 amino acids.

The chain employs TRBV6-1 and TRBJ2-2, with D possibly being TRBD2 (5 bases). The germline gives CDR1 MNHNS, CDR2 SASEGT. Between the trimmed V and J ends, which lost 11 bases and 2 bases, there was a span of 9 bases. The CDR3 totals 12 residues. Here the CDR3 DNA reads TGTGCCCTGGAGGCCAACACCGGGGAGCTGTTTTTT. It codes for CALEANTGELFF.

The CDR3 nucleotides read TGTGCCAGCAGTCCTTATAGGAGGGCTCGGACGAACACTGAAGCTTTCTTT. Translated: CASSPYRRARTNTEAFF. This chain joins TRBV6-4 and TRBJ1-1, with D unresolved. Germline loops: CDR1 MRHNA, CDR2 SNTAGT. The CDR3 has 17 residues. The V and J ends lost 5 bases and 1 base respectively, with 20 bases between them.

The rearrangement uses TRBV13 and TRBJ1-1, with D perhaps matching TRBD1 (5 bases). Trimming shortened V by 5 bases and J by 0 bases, and 13 bases separated the two germline ends. This CDR3 spans 15 amino acids. The germline gives CDR1 PRHDT, CDR2 FYEKMQ (reference sequence). CDR3 nucleotide sequence: TGTGCCAGCAGCCCCCGGGGCGGACTGAACACTGAAGCTTTCTTT. Its translation is CASSPRGGLNTEAFF.

The chain couples TRBV5-6 to TRBJ1-1; D ambiguous. In germline, CDR1 is SGHDT, CDR2 YYEEEE. V lost 3 bases and J 3 bases, leaving 15 bases between the germline ends. CDR3 length equals 15 residues. DNA of the CDR3: TGTGCCAGCAGCTGGAATGGCGGACGGGACACTGAAGCTTTCTTT. Encoded protein: CASSWNGGRDTEAFF.

This sequence joins TRBV29-1 and TRBJ2-5, with D perhaps TRBD1 (6 bases). Trimming removed 4 bases at V and 5 bases at J, with 14 bases between. CDR3 length equals 13 residues. CDR1 and CDR2 (germline): SQVTM, ANQGSEA. In nucleotides, the CDR3 is TGCAGCGTTGCATCAGGGGCAGTGGAGACCCAGTACTTC. This translates into CSVASGAVETQYF.

The chain has TRBV27 and TRBJ2-5; no clear D gene. V was trimmed by 0 bases and J by 2 bases, leaving 16 bases between them. The germline CDR1 and CDR2 sequences are MNHEY and SMNVEV (reference sequence). The CDR3 covers 17 residues. The DNA for the CDR3 is TGTGCCAGCAGTTTATCGTATTTTGCGGACCTACAAGAGACCCAGTACTTC. It is translated as CASSLSYFADLQETQYF.

This clone has a handful of counts. The chain has TRBV7-2 and TRBJ1-6, with 7 bases identical to TRBD1. J lost 11 bases, V lost 5 bases, and 3 bases had no gene match. Germline lookup yields CDR1 SGHTA and CDR2 FQGNSA. CDR3 size: 12 residues. CDR3 sequence: CASSEQGPPLHF. CDR3 DNA sequence: TGTGCCAGCAGCGAACAGGGGCCACCCCTCCACTTT.

The chain recombines TRBV29-1 with TRBJ2-3; D perhaps matches TRBD1 (6 bases). V was pared by 6 bases and J by 0 bases, with 13 bases between. The CDR3 is 14 residues long. Germline loops: CDR1 SQVTM, CDR2 ANQGSEA. CDR3 nucleotides: TGCAGCGTCGCCGAGGACAGTAGCACAGATACGCAGTATTTT. Encoded protein: CSVAEDSSTDTQYF.

The rearrangement joins TRBV6-6 to TRBJ2-7; either TRBD1 or TRBD2 may fit D (7 bases each). This CDR3 comprises 15 residues. V was cut by 4 bases and J by 6 bases, with 19 bases left in between. Germline CDR1 is MNHNY and CDR2 is SVGAGI (reference sequence). CDR3 coding DNA: TGTGCCAGCAGTTGGACAGGAGGGACGGGGGGCGAGCAGTACTTC. The encoded protein is CASSWTGGTGGEQYF.

The chain employs TRBV6-6 and TRBJ1-4; maybe TRBD1 (5 bases). Germline CDR1 reads MNHNY; CDR2 reads SVGAGI (reference sequence). The CDR3 sequence is 13 residues long. The V gene lost 8 bases and the J gene lost 6 bases, with 13 bases spanning the gap. CDR3: CASSGGAHEKLFF. CDR3 DNA: TGTGCCAGCTCGGGCGGGGCGCATGAAAAACTGTTTTTT.

This chain uses TRBV10-3 with TRBJ1-4; D call uncertain. The germline gives CDR1 ENHRY, CDR2 SYGVKD. V lost 10 bases and J lost 0, with 9 bases in between. There are 13 residues in the CDR3. The DNA for the CDR3 is TGTGCCACCCAACCGACAACTAATGAAAAACTGTTTTTT. Translated: CATQPTTNEKLFF.

This chain joins TRBV5-4 and TRBJ1-1; perhaps TRBD1 as D (6 bases). The CDR3 spans 14 residues. Germline V gene lookup returns CDR1 SGHNT and CDR2 YYREEE (reference sequence). V was shortened by 1 base and J by 5 bases, with 12 bases between the two germline ends. CDR3: CASSLTGRNTEAFF. In DNA, the CDR3 is TGTGCCAGCAGCTTGACAGGGCGAAATACTGAAGCTTTCTTT.

This chain connects TRBV6-1 to TRBJ1-5, with 11 bases identical to TRBD1. This CDR3 is 14 amino acids long. Germline V gene sequence: CDR1 MNHNS, CDR2 SASEGT. V lost 7 bases and J lost 7; bases outside the gene matches: 6. The CDR3 region has the DNA TGTGCCAGCACCCGGGACAGGGGGAAGCAGCCCCAGCATTTT. As protein: CASTRDRGKQPQHF.

The gene calls are TRBV5-1 and TRBJ2-5; 8 bases fit TRBD1. This CDR3 has 13 amino acids. J was trimmed by 2 bases and V by 5 bases; bases with no gene match: 2. The germline V gene encodes CDR1 SGHRS and CDR2 YFSETQ. The CDR3 here is CASRGQGQETQYF. CDR3 nucleotides: TGCGCCAGCAGAGGACAGGGACAAGAGACCCAGTACTTC.

The chain has TRBV19 and TRBJ2-1; maybe TRBD2 (6 bases). V was trimmed by 6 bases and J by 10 bases, leaving 13 bases between them. Germline V gives CDR1 LNHDA, CDR2 SQIVND (reference sequence). The CDR3 sequence is 12 residues long. The CDR3 sequence: CASRGNGGEQFF. The CDR3 DNA reads TGTGCCAGTAGGGGCAATGGGGGGGAGCAGTTCTTC.

The chain has TRBV30 and TRBJ2-2, with 12 bases matching TRBD2. The CDR3 loop spans 17 amino acids. Germline V CDR1 and CDR2: GTSNPN, SVGIG (reference sequence). V lost 0 bases and J lost 6; bases outside the gene matches: 8. The CDR3 protein is CAWSVRASGGASGELFF. The CDR3 coding sequence is TGTGCCTGGAGTGTACGGGCTAGCGGGGGGGCCTCCGGGGAGCTGTTTTTT.

Only one count was recorded for this clone. The chain has TRBV5-1 and TRBJ2-2; TRBD2 agrees at 14 bases. This CDR3 has 15 amino acids. CDR1 SGHRS and CDR2 YFSETQ come from the germline V gene. The J segment lost 6 bases and the V segment lost 4 bases, leaving 2 bases of the junction unmatched. DNA for the CDR3: TGCGCCAGCAGCAAGGGACTAGCGGGGGCCGGGGAGCTGTTTTTT. The encoded protein is CASSKGLAGAGELFF.

This clone has a handful of counts. The chain has TRBV19 and TRBJ1-1; D is unclear. Per the germline V gene, CDR1 is LNHDA and CDR2 is SQIVND (reference sequence). Trimming stripped 3 bases from V and 4 bases from J, with 9 bases between. The CDR3 has 13 residues. The CDR3 DNA sequence: TGTGCCAGTAGTATGAGGCGGGGCACTGAAGCTTTCTTT. Residues: CASSMRRGTEAFF.

V usage is TRBV13 and J usage is TRBJ1-6, with no clear D. Germline values: CDR1 PRHDT, CDR2 FYEKMQ (reference sequence). The length of the CDR3 is 13 residues. The germline V and J ends were trimmed by 2 bases and 6 bases, with 5 bases remaining between them. The CDR3 coding sequence is TGTGCCAGCAGCTTAAGGCCTAATTCACCCCTCCACTTT. Encoded protein: CASSLRPNSPLHF.

The table lists this clone with a few counts. The rearrangement links TRBV9 to TRBJ1-1; D is possibly TRBD1 (5 bases). V was cut by 0 bases and J by 1 base, with 7 bases left in between. The CDR3 consists of 14 residues. Germline V gives CDR1 SGDLS, CDR2 YYNGEE. CDR3 amino acids: CASSVEQENTEAFF. CDR3 coding DNA: TGTGCCAGCAGCGTAGAACAGGAGAACACTGAAGCTTTCTTT.

This clone turned up a few times. The V call is TRBV27, the J call TRBJ1-1, with no clear D. V lost 6 bases and J 1 base, leaving 9 bases between the germline ends. The length of the CDR3 is 13 residues. Germline V lookup: CDR1 MNHEY, CDR2 SMNVEV (reference sequence). CDR3: CASRVTKNTEAFF. CDR3 nucleotide sequence: TGTGCCAGCAGGGTAACAAAGAACACTGAAGCTTTCTTT.

The CDR3 protein is CASSLGHPQETQYF. In nucleotides, the CDR3 is TGCGCCAGCAGCTTGGGACATCCCCAAGAGACCCAGTACTTC. This chain connects TRBV5-1 to TRBJ2-5; D not resolved. The germline gives CDR1 SGHRS, CDR2 YFSETQ. Trimming removed 0 bases from V and 1 base from J, with 7 bases in between. The CDR3 totals 14 residues.

The chain carries TRBV28 and TRBJ2-2; 8 bases match TRBD1. The V gene's germline CDR1 is MDHEN and CDR2 SYDVKM. The CDR3 totals 14 residues. V was clipped by 6 bases and J by 1 base; unmatched bases: 1. The CDR3 nucleotides read TGTGCCAGCAGAGGGACAGGGAACACCGGGGAGCTGTTTTTT. Its translation: CASRGTGNTGELFF.

This clone was seen repeatedly, ten times or more. This specimen includes other DNA sequences encoding the same CDR3. The V and J genes are TRBV19 and TRBJ1-2; D gene unclear. Trimming stripped 2 bases from V and 4 bases from J, with 5 bases between. The CDR3 runs to 12 residues. Germline CDR1 and CDR2: LNHDA and SQIVND (reference sequence). CDR3 in DNA: TGTGCCAGTAGTATATCGGTCTATGGCTACACCTTC. It specifies CASSISVYGYTF.

The chain couples TRBV7-2 to TRBJ1-6; D is undetermined. This CDR3 spans 16 amino acids. Germline CDR1 SGHTA, CDR2 FQGNSA. V was cut by 0 bases and J by 0 bases, with 6 bases left in between. As DNA, the CDR3 is TGTGCCAGCAGCTTAGCGGCAAGCTCCTATAATTCACCCCTCCACTTT. Its protein is CASSLAASSYNSPLHF.

The J gene is TRBJ1-3, the V gene TRBV15; D is perhaps TRBD1 (6 bases). V lost 0 bases to trimming and J lost 3 bases, with 15 bases between them. The length of the CDR3 is 17 residues. CDR1 is LNHNV and CDR2 is YYDKDF in the germline V gene (reference sequence). CDR3 in amino acids: CATSRDKGVQGGNTIYF. For the CDR3, the DNA is TGTGCCACCAGCAGAGATAAGGGGGTCCAGGGTGGAAACACCATATATTTT. Filled out from reference TRBV15 and TRBJ1-3, the complete variable domain reads DAMVIQNPRYQVTQFGKPVTLSCSQTLNHNVMYWYQQKSSQAPKLLFHYYDKDFNNEADTPDNFQSRRPNTSFCFLDIRSPGLGDTAMYLCATSRDKGVQGGNTIYFGEGSWLTVV.